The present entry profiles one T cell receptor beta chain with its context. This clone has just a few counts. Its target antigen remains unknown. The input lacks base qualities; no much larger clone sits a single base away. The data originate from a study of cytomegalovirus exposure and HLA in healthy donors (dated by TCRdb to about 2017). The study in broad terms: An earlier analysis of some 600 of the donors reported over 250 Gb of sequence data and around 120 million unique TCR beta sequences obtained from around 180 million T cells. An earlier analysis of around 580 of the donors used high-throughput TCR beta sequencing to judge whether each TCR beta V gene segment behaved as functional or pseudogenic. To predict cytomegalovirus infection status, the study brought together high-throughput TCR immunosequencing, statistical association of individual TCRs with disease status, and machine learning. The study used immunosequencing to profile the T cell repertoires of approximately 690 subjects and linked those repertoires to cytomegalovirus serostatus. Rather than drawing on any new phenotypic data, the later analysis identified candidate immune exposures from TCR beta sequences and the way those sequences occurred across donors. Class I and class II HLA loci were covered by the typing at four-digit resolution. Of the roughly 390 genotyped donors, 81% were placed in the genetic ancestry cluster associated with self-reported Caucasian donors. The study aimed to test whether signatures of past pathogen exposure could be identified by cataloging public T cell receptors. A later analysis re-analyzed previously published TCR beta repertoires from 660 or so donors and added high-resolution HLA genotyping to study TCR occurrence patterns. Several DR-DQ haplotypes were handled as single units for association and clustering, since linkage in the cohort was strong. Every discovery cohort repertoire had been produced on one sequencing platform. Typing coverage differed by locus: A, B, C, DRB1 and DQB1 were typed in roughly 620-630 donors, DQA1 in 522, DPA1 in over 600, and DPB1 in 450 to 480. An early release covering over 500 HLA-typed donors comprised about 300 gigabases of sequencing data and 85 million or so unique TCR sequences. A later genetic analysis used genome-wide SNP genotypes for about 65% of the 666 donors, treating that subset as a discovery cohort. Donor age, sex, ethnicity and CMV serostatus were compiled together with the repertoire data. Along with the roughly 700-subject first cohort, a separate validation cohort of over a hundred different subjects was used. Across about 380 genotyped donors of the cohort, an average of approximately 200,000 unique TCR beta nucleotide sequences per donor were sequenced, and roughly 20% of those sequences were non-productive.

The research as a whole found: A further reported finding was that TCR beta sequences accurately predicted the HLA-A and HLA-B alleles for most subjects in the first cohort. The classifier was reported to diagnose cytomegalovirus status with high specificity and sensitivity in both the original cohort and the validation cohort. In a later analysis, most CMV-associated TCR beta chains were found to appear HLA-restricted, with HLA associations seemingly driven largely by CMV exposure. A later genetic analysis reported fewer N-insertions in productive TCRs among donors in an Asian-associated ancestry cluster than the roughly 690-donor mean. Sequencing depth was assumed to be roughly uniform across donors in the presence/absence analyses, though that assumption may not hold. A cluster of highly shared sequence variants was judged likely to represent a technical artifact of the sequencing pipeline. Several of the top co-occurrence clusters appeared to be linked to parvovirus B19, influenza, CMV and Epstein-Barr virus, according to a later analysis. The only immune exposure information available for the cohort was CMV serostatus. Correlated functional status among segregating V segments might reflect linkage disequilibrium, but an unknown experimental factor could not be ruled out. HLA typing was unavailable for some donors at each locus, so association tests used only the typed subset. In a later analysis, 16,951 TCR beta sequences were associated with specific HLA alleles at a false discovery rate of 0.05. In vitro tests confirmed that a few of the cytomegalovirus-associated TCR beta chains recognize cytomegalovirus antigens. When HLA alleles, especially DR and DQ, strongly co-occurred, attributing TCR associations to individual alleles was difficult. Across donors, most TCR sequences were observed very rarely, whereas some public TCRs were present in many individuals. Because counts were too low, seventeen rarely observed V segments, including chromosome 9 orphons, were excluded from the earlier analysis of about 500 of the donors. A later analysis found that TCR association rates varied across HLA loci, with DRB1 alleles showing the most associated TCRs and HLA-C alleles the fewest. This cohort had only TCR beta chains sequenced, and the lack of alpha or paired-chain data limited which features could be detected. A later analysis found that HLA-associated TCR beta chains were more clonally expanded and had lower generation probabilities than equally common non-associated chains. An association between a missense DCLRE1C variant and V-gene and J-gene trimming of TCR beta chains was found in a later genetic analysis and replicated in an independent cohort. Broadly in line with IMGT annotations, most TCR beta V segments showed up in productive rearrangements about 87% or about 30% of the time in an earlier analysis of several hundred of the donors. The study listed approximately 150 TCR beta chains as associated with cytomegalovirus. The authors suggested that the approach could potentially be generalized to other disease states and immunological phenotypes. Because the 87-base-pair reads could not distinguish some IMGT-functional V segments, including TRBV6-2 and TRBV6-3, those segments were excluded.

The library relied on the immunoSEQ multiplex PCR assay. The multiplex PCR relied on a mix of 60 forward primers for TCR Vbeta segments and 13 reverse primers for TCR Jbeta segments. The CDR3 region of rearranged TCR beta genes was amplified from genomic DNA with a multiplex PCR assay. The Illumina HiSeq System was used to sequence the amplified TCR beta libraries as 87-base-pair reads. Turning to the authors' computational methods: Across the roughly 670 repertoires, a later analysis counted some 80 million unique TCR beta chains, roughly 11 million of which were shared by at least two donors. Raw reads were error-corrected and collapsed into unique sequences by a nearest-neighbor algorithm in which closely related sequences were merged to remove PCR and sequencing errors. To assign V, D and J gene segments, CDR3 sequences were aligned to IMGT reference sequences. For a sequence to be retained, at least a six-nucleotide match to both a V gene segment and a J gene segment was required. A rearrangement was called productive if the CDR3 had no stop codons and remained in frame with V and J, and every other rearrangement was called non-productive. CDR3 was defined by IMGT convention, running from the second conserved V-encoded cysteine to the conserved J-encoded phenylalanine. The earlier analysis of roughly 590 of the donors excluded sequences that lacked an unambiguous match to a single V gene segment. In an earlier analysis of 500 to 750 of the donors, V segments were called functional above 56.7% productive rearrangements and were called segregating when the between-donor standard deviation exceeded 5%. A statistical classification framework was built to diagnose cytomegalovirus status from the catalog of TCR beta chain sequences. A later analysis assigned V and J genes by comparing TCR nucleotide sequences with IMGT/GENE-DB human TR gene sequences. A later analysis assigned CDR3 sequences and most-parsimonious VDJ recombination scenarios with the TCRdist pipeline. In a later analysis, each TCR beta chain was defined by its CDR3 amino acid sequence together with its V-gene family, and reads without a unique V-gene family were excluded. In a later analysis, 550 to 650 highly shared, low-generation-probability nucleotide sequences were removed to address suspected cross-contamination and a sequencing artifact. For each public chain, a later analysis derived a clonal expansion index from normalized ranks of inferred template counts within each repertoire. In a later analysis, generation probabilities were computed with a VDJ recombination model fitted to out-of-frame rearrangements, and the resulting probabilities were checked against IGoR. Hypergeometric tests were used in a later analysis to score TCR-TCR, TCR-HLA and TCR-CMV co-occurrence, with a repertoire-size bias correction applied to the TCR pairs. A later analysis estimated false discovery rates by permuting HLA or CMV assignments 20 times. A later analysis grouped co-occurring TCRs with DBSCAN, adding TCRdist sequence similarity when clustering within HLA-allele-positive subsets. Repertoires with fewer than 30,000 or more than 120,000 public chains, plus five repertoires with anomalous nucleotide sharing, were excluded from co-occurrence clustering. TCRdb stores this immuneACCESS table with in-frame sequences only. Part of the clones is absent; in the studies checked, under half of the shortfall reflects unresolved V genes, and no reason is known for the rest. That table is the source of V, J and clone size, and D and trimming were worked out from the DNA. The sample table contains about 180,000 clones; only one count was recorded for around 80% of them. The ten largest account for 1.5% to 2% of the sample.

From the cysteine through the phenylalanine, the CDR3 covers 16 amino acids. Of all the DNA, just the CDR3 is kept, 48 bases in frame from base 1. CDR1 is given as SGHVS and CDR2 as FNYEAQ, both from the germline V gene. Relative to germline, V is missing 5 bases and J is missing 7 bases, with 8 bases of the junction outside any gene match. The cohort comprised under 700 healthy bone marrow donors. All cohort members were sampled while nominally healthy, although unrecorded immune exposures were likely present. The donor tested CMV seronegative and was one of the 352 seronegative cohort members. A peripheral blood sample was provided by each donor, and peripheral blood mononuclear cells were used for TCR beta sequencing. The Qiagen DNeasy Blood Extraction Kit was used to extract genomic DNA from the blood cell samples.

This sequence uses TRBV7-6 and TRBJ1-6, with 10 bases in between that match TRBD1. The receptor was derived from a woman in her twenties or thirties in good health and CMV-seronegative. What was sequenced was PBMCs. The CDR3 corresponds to CASSQSGTGENSPLHF. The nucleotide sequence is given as TGTGCCAGCAGCCAATCCGGGACAGGGGAAAATTCACCCCTCCACTTT.